Below, 7 T cell receptor beta chains from the same sample are listed, as sequenced in a study of OX40 agonist ivuxolimab in advanced cancers. Clones were read by immunoSEQ multiplex PCR, and TCRdb kept only the in-frame ones, dropping some. The sample has roughly 50,000 clones, approximately 87% seen once; the top ten hold approximately 10%. This specimen consisted of CD4+ or CD8+ T cells sorted from blood, obtained in a trial of the OX40 agonist ivuxolimab. The receptors come from an adult with an advanced solid tumor such as melanoma, head and neck, liver or kidney cancer.

V usage is TRBV28 and J usage is TRBJ2-7, with 9 bases lining up with TRBD1. The CDR3 loop spans 17 amino acids. The V and J ends lost 5 bases and 3 bases, in that order; junction bases with no gene match: 14. Germline-derived CDR1 and CDR2 are MDHEN and SYDVKM. CDR3 loop: CASSHTWDRAVDYEQYF. The DNA of the CDR3 is TGTGCCAGCAGTCACACCTGGGACAGGGCGGTGGACTACGAGCAGTACTTC.

This clone was recorded once. V is TRBV9 and J is TRBJ2-7; 11 nucleotides align to TRBD1. Trimming cost V 4 bases and J 5 bases; bases outside gene matches: 8. Germline V gives CDR1 SGDLS, CDR2 YYNGEE. The CDR3 length is 15 residues. The CDR3 protein is CASSPDGGQGDEQYF. The CDR3 DNA follows: TGTGCCAGCAGCCCTGACGGGGGACAGGGGGACGAGCAGTACTTC.

This chain links TRBV27 with TRBJ1-2; D might be TRBD1 (5 bases). Trimming removed 3 bases from V and 4 bases from J, with 15 bases in between. CDR1 and CDR2 from the germline V gene are MNHEY and SMNVEV (reference sequence). The CDR3 loop spans 15 amino acids. The CDR3: CASSFRGAGGYGYTF. The CDR3, as DNA: TGTGCCAGCAGTTTTAGAGGGGCGGGGGGCTATGGCTACACCTTC.

CDR3 DNA sequence: TGTGCCAGCAGCTCCCTTGGTGGCTACACCTTC. As protein: CASSSLGGYTF. V usage is TRBV6-6 and J usage is TRBJ1-2; the D is unclear. This CDR3 comprises 11 residues. Trimming stripped 6 bases from V and 7 bases from J, with 9 bases between. Germline V gene sequence: CDR1 MNHNY, CDR2 SVGAGI (reference sequence).

This clone was picked up one time. This sequence joins TRBV4-3 and TRBJ2-2; D not certain. CDR3 length: 12 residues. In germline, CDR1 is LGHNA, CDR2 YSLEER. V shed 4 bases and J shed 7 bases, with 7 bases lying between them. The CDR3 nucleotides read TGCGCCAGCAGCCTAATGAACGGGGAGCTGTTTTTT. Its protein product is CASSLMNGELFF.

In DNA, the CDR3 is TGCAGTGCTAGGGTACAGGCTGAAGCTTTCTTT. It encodes CSARVQAEAFF. The rearrangement links TRBV20-1 to TRBJ1-1, with TRBD1 as a possible D gene (5 bases). Trimming shortened V by 3 bases and J by 6 bases, and 8 bases separated the two germline ends. Germline CDR1 reads DFQATT; CDR2 reads SNEGSKA (reference sequence). This CDR3 contains 11 residues.

The J gene is TRBJ1-1, the V gene TRBV11-3; the match to TRBD1 covers 7 bases. The CDR3 extends over 14 amino acids. The V and J ends lost 5 bases and 4 bases, in that order; junction bases with no gene match: 7. Per the germline V gene, CDR1 is SGHNT and CDR2 is YENEEA. This CDR3 reads CASSLGGQFTEAFF. The CDR3 DNA reads TGTGCCAGCAGCCTAGGGGGACAGTTCACTGAAGCTTTCTTT.